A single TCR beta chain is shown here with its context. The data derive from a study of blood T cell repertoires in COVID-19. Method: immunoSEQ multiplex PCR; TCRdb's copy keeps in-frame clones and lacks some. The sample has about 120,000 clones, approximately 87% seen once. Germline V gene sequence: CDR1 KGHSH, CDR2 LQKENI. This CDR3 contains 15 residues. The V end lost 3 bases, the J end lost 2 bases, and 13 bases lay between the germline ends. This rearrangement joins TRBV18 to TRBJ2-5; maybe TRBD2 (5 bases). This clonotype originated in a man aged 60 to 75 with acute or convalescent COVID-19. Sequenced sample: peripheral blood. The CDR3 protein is CASSPGVVSQETQYF. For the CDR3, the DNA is TGTGCCAGCTCACCGGGAGTGGTTTCGCAAGAGACCCAGTACTTC.